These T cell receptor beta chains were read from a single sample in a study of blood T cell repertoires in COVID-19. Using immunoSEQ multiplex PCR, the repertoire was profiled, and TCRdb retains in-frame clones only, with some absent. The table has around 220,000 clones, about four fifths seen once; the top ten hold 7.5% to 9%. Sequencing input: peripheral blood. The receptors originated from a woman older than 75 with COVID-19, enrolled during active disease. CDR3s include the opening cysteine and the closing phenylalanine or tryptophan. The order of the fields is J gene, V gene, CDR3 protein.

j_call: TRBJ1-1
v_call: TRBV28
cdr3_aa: CASSGTGGLTEAFF

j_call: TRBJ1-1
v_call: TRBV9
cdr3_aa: CASSLFPGEHTEAFF

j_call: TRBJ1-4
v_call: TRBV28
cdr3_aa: CASSLQGRSEKLFF

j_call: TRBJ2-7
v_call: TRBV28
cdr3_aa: CASSPPDRAHEQYF

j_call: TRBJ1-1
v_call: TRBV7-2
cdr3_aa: CASSRDRLEAFF

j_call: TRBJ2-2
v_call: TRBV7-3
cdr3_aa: CASSFPLGRAPGTGELFF

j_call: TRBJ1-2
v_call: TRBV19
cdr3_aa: CASGSAGINYGYTF

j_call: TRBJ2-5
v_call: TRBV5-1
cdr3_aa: CASSVQGGETQYF

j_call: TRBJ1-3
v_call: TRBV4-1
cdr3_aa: CASRLAGFSGNTIYF

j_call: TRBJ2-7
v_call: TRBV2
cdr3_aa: CASTRDRAYEEQYF

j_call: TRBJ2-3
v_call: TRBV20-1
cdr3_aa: CSASKSGLGDTQYF

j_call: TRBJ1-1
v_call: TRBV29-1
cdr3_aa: CSVTQGRNTEAFF

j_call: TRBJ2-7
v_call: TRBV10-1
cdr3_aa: CASSNRGPPYEQYF

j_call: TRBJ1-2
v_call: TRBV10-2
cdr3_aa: CASSGLVTGDGYTF

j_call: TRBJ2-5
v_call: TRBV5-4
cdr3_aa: CASRPTGGPQETQYF

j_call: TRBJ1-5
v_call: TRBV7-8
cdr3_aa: CASSSIGTLNQPQHF

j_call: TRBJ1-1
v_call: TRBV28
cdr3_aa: CASSLRLNTEAFF

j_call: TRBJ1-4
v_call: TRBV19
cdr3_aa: CASSPGTGPEKLFF

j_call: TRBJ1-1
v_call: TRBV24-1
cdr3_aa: CATQGQGNTEAFF

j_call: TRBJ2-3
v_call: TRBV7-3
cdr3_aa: CASSRSGGSSDTQYF

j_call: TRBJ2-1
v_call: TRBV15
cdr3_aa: CATSRGGSGSYNEQFF

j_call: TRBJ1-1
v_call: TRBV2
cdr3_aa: CASSLEGQINTEAFF

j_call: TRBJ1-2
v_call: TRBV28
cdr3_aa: CASAQGFEYGYTF

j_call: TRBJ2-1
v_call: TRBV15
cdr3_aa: CATSRVQFTSYNEQFF

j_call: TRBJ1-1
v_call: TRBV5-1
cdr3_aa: CASGNKEDTEAFF

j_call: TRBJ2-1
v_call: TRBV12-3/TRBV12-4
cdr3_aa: CASSFTSYNEQFF

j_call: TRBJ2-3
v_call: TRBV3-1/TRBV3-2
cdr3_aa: CASSRRGTDTQYF

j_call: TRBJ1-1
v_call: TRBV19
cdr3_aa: CASSISTGMNTEAFF

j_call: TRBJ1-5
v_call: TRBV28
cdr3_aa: CASSPRTVSGQPQHF

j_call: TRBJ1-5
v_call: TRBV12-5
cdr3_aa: CASVSGNQPQHF

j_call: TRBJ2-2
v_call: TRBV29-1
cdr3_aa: CSAIREVTGELFF

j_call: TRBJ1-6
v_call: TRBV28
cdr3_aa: CASFPGTGFNSPLHF

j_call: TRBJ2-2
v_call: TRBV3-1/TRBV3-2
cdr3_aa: CASSQGTLNTGELFF

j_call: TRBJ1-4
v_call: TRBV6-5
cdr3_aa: CASTLQSNEKLFF

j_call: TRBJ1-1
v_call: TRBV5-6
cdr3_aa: CASSWGQVGTEAFF

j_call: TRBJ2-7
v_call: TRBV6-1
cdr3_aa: CASSEAWSGFSYEQYF

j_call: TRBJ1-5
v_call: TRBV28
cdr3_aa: CASRSSSMRRSNQPQHF

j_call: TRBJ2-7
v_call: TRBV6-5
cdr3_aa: CASRTGLDEQYF

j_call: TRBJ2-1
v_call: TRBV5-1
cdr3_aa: CASSPGPAYNEQFF

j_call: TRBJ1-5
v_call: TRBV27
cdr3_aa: CATRRGGAEGQPQHF

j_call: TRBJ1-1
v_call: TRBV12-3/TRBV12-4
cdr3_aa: CASSLGPEAFF

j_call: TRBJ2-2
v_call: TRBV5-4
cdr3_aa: CASSLGSRTGELFF

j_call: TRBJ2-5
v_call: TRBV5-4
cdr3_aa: CASSNGAKETQYF

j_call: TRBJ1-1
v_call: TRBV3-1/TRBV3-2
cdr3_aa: CASSPLMYRGGEAFF

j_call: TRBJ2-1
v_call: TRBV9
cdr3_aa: CASSVGTTYNEQFF

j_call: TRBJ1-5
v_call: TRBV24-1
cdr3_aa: CATSDSRGSGQPQHF